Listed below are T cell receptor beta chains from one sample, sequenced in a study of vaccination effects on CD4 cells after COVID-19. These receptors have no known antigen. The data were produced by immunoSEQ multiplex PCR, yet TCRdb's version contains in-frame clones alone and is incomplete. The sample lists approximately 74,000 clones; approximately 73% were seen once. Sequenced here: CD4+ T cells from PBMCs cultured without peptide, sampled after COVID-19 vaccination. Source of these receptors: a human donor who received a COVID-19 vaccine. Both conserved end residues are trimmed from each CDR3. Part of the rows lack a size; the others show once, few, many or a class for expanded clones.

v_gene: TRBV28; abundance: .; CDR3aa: ASRRTANYGYT
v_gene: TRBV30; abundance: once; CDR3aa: AWRLAGAGETQY
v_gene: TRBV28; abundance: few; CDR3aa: ASSRSGIRNQPQH
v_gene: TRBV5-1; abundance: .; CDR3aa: ASSLDRVGDGYT
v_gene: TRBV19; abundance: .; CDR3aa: ASSPVPHEQF
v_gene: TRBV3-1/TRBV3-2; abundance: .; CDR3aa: ASIRGETQY
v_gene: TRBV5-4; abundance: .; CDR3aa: ASSQNTGELF
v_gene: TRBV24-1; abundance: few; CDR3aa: ATSDLRPNQPQH
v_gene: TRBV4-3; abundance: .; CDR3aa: ASSWSGKGIYGYT
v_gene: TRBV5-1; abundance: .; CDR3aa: ASSQTGNYGYT
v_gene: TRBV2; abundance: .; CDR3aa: ASSVLTGVAGNTIY
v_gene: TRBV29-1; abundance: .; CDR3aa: SVEGGEETQY
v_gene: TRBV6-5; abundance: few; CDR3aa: ASSSLQGAINQPQH
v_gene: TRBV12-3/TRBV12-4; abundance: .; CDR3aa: ASSLGTPT
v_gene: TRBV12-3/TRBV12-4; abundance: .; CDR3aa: ASSFYTQPQH
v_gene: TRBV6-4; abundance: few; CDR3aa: ASSPTGPRAPDTQY
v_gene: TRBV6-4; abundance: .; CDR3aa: ASSYNTDQPQH
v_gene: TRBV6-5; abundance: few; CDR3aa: ASTKNRRLNEKLF
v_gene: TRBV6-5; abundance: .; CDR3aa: ASSPTLSGANVLT
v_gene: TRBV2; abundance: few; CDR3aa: ASSGDSPSEAF
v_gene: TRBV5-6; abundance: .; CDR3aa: ASSLQFTDTQY
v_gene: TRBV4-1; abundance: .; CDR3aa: ASSHYNEQF
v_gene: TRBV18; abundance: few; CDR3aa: ASSPSLPPNSPLH
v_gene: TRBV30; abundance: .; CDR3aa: AWSARWAGNTIY
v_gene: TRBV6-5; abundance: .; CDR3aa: ASSYSNNEQF
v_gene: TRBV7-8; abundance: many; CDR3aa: ASSLRAVPSSGNTIY
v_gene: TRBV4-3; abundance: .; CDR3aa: ASSQDLEGTHGYT
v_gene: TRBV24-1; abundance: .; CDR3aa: ATRPGTGWTGELF
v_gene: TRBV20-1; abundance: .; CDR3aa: SADRSEKLF
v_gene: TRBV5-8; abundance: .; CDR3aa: ASSLVGYQETQY
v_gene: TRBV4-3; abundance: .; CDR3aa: ASSQDPSGGRYFTDTQY
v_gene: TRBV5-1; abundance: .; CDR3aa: ASSIGQGPDTQY
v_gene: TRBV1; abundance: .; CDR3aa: TSTRRILQETQY
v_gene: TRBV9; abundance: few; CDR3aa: ASSVATGGLHGYT
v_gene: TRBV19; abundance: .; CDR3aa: ASSSGQYGYNEQF
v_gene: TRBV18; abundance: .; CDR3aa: ASSPQTAKGTGELF
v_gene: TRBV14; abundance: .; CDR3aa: ASSQVTGSVEKLF
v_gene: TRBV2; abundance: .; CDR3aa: ASSEGLAGTGELF
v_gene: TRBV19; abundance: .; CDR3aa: ASRYSGTGIGYT
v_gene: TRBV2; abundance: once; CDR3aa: ASSPLLADTQY
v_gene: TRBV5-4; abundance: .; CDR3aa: ASSWGAGGPDTQY
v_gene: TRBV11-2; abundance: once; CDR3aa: ASSPWTSGGDTQY
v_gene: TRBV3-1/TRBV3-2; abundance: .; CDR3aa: ASSQANYGYT